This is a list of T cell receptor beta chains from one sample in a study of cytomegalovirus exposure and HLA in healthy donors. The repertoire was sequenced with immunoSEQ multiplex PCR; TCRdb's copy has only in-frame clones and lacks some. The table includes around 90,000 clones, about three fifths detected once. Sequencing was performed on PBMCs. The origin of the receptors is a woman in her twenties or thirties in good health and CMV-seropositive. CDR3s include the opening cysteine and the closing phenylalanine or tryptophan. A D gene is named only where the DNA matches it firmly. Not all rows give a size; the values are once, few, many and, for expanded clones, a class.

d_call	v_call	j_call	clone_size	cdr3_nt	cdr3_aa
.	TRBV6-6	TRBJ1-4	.	TGTGCCAGCAGTTACTCGAGAAATGAAAAACTGTTTTTT	CASSYSRNEKLFF
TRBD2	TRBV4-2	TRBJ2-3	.	TGTGCCAGCAGCCAATCCTCCACTAAAGGAGCGGGGCAAAAGGGGCATACGCAGTATTTT	CASSQSSTKGAGQKGHTQYF
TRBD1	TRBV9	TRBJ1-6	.	TGTGCCAGCAGCCCCGGACAGGGCTCCTATAATTCACCCCTCCACTTT	CASSPGQGSYNSPLHF
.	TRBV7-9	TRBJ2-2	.	TGTGCCAGCAGCCCCGCGGGGACGCGGGAGCTGTTTTTT	CASSPAGTRELFF
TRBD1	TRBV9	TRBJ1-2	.	TGTGCCAGCAGCTCGACAGGGGCTAACTATGGCTACACCTTC	CASSSTGANYGYTF
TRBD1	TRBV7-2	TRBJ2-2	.	TGTGCCAGCAGCTTAGGGGGACAGGGCTTGGGCGGGGAGCTGTTTTTT	CASSLGGQGLGGELFF
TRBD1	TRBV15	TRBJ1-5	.	TGTGCCACCAGCAGAGATCGAGGACAGGGATCGGATCAGCCCCAGCATTTT	CATSRDRGQGSDQPQHF
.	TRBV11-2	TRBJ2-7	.	TGTGCCAGCAGCCCCCACAGGGAAACCTACGAGCAGTACTTC	CASSPHRETYEQYF
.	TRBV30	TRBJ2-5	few	TGTGCCTGGAGTGTAGGGGGGGGGCCGTGGCAAGAGACCCAGTACTTC	CAWSVGGGPWQETQYF
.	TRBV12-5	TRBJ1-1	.	TGTGCTAGTGGAGGGGGGGTTTTAGGCACTGAAGCTTTCTTT	CASGGGVLGTEAFF
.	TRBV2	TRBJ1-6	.	TGTGCCAGCGGAGACGGCCCCATGACCCTCCACTTT	CASGDGPMTLHF
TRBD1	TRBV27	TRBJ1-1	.	TGTGCCAGCAGTTTAAAGGGACAGGGGAAGATTTCGAACACTGAAGCTTTCTTT	CASSLKGQGKISNTEAFF
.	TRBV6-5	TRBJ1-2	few	TGTGCCAGCAGTTACTCGACGGGGTTGTCCTATGGCTACACCTTC	CASSYSTGLSYGYTF
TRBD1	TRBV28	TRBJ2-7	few	TGTGCCAGCAGAATAGGACAGGGTGGGATCACTTTC	CASRIGQGGITF
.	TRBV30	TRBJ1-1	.	TGTGCCTGGGGACAGATGAACACTGAAGCTTTCTTT	CAWGQMNTEAFF
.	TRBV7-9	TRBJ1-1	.	TGTGCCAGCAGCCCCTATTCCACTCTAACTGAAGCTTTCTTT	CASSPYSTLTEAFF
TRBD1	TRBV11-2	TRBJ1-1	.	TGTGCCAGCAGCCACGGACAGGGGACTGAAGCTTTCTTT	CASSHGQGTEAFF
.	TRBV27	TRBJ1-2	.	TGTGCCAGCAGTCTACAGGGATCCTATGGCTACACCTTC	CASSLQGSYGYTF
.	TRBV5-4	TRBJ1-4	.	TGTGCCAGCGGACAAACTAATGAAAAACTGTTTTTT	CASGQTNEKLFF
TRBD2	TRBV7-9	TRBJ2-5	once	TGTGCCAGCAGCCCAGAGGGTCAGGGAGGGGAGACCCAGTACTTC	CASSPEGQGGETQYF
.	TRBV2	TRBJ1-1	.	TGTGCCAGCAGTGAAATCGGGACGGCCAGGGGCACTGAAGCTTTCTTT	CASSEIGTARGTEAFF
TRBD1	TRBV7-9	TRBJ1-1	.	TGTTCCAGCAGCTTAGACAGGGGAAGAGCTTTCTTT	CSSSLDRGRAFF
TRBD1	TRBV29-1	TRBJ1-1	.	TGCAGCGTCAGACAGGGTTCTGGGACTGAAGCTTTCTTT	CSVRQGSGTEAFF
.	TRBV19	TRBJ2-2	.	TGTGCCAGTAGTGGGGTGGGGGGGGCGCTTCGAGCCGGGGAGCTGTTTTTT	CASSGVGGALRAGELFF
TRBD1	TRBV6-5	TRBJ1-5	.	TGTGCCAGCATTCTGACAGGGCAGGATCAGCCCCAGCATTTT	CASILTGQDQPQHF
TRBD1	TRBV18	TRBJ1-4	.	TGTGCCAGCTCACTGGGACAGGCTAATGAAAAACTGTTTTTT	CASSLGQANEKLFF
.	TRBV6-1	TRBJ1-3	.	TGTGCCAGCAGGGAGAGTAATGGAAACACCATATATTTT	CASRESNGNTIYF